These T cell receptor beta chains were read from a single sample in a study of blood T cell repertoires in COVID-19. TCRdb's table, derived via immunoSEQ multiplex PCR, lists solely in-frame clones and lacks some. Among about 180,000 clones listed, around 87% were seen once. Source material: peripheral blood. These receptors came from a woman between 70 and 85 years old with COVID-19, enrolled during active disease. Both conserved end residues are part of each CDR3. A D gene is named only where the DNA matches it firmly. Clone sizes are given selectively: once, few, many, or a class where the clone is expanded.

TRBJ2-3 TRBD2 TRBV5-1 . CASSERTSGRTDTQYF TGCGCCAGCAGCGAGAGGACTAGCGGCCGCACAGATACGCAGTATTTT
TRBJ2-3 TRBD2 TRBV24-1 . CATSDFGAGASDTQYF TGTGCCACCAGTGATTTCGGAGCGGGAGCATCTGATACGCAGTATTTT
TRBJ2-4 . TRBV6-5 . CASSLVRQRSDIQYF TGTGCCAGCAGTCTTGTAAGACAGAGAAGCGACATTCAGTACTTC
TRBJ1-2 TRBD1 TRBV27 once CASSSNGQGRYGYTF TGTGCCAGCAGTTCGAACGGACAGGGCCGCTATGGCTACACCTTC
TRBJ1-5 . TRBV6-5 . CASSSRNQPQHF TGTGCCAGCAGTTCCCGTAATCAGCCCCAGCATTTT
TRBJ2-5 . TRBV3-1/TRBV3-2 . CASSQVRGKQETQYF TGTGCCAGCAGCCAAGTAAGGGGGAAGCAAGAGACCCAGTACTTC
TRBJ1-3 . TRBV29-1 . CSVSPGLSSGNTIYF TGCAGCGTAAGTCCGGGACTGAGCTCTGGAAACACCATATATTTT
TRBJ1-4 . TRBV27 . CASSLAGFNEKLFF TGTGCCAGCAGTTTAGCGGGGTTTAATGAAAAACTGTTTTTT
TRBJ1-2 TRBD1 TRBV6-6 . CASSPGTGHGYTF TGTGCCAGCAGTCCAGGGACAGGACATGGCTACACCTTC
TRBJ2-4 . TRBV3-1/TRBV3-2 . CASSQVDGDIQYF TGTGCCAGCAGCCAAGTCGACGGGGACATTCAGTACTTC
TRBJ2-1 . TRBV7-2 once CASTAVPLGEVDNEQFF TGTGCCAGCACCGCGGTTCCCCTCGGAGAAGTGGACAATGAGCAGTTCTTC
TRBJ1-2 TRBD1 TRBV19 once CASSRQGGLYGYTF TGTGCCAGTAGTAGACAGGGAGGATTGTATGGCTACACCTTC
TRBJ2-4 TRBD1 TRBV19 . CASSGQGLAKNIQYF TGTGCCAGTAGTGGACAGGGGTTAGCCAAAAACATTCAGTACTTC
TRBJ2-1 TRBD2 TRBV2 . CASGRANEQFF TGTGCCAGCGGGAGGGCAAATGAGCAGTTCTTC
TRBJ2-3 TRBD2 TRBV20-1 . CSAPRTRTQYF TGCAGTGCCCCACGGACTAGGACGCAGTATTTT
TRBJ2-3 TRBD2 TRBV4-1 . CASSQEGGRGTDTQYF TGCGCCAGCAGCCAAGAAGGCGGGAGGGGCACAGATACGCAGTATTTT
TRBJ2-7 . TRBV6-5 . CASQESSFYEQYF TGTGCCAGCCAGGAAAGCAGTTTCTACGAGCAGTACTTC
TRBJ2-1 . TRBV20-1 . CSASFGGASYNEQFF TGCAGTGCTAGTTTTGGAGGAGCATCCTACAATGAGCAGTTCTTC
TRBJ2-7 TRBD1 TRBV30 once CAWTKGDRGSYEQYF TGTGCCTGGACGAAAGGGGACAGGGGTTCCTACGAGCAGTACTTC
TRBJ1-3 TRBD1 TRBV19 . CASRLGGTTSGNTIYF TGTGCCAGTCGCCTAGGGGGCACCACCTCTGGAAACACCATATATTTT
TRBJ1-2 . TRBV15 . CATSRDQYGYTF TGTGCCACCAGCAGAGATCAGTATGGCTACACCTTC
TRBJ2-2 . TRBV3-1/TRBV3-2 . CASSQGVRGNGELFF TGTGCCAGCAGCCAAGGAGTCAGGGGAAACGGGGAGCTGTTTTTT
TRBJ1-5 . TRBV7-2 . CASSLGQGAQPQHF TGTGCCAGCAGCTTAGGGCAGGGCGCTCAGCCCCAGCATTTT
TRBJ1-1 . TRBV5-3 once CARSAAQTPENTEAFF TGTGCCAGAAGCGCCGCGCAGACACCAGAGAACACTGAAGCTTTCTTT
TRBJ2-5 TRBD2 TRBV18 . CASSPGTSGETQYF TGTGCCAGCTCACCCGGGACTAGTGGAGAGACCCAGTACTTC
TRBJ2-7 . TRBV11-3 . CASSLVEGGEQYF TGTGCCAGCAGCTTAGTTGAAGGGGGCGAGCAGTACTTC
TRBJ2-2 . TRBV30 few CAWTRSGNTGELFF TGTGCCTGGACCCGTAGCGGGAACACCGGGGAGCTGTTTTTT
TRBJ1-4 TRBD1 TRBV28 . CASSLDRAPNEKLFF TGTGCCAGCAGCCTAGACAGGGCTCCTAATGAAAAACTGTTTTTT
TRBJ2-3 . TRBV30 . CAWSVHWGHTDTQYF TGTGCCTGGAGTGTACATTGGGGCCACACAGATACGCAGTATTTT
TRBJ2-5 TRBD2 TRBV25-1 . CASSRISGGQETQYF TGTGCCAGCAGCCGGATTAGCGGGGGGCAAGAGACCCAGTACTTC
TRBJ2-1 . TRBV5-4 . CASSSSRPDNEQFF TGTGCCAGCAGCTCCTCCAGGCCGGACAATGAGCAGTTCTTC
TRBJ1-4 TRBD1 TRBV5-5 few CASSLGTGFEKLFF TGTGCCAGCAGCTTGGGGACAGGGTTTGAAAAACTGTTTTTT
TRBJ1-2 . TRBV18 few CASSPSRTAWGYTF TGTGCCAGCTCACCAAGCCGGACAGCCTGGGGCTACACCTTC
TRBJ2-1 . TRBV12-2 . CASRLVARWPTQYNEQFF TGTGCAAGTCGCTTAGTAGCCAGATGGCCTACTCAATACAATGAGCAGTTCTTC
TRBJ2-7 . TRBV12-3/TRBV12-4 . CASSRDSYEQYF TGTGCCAGCAGCAGGGACTCCTACGAGCAGTACTTC
TRBJ1-1 . TRBV5-6 . CASSPLTGVNTEAFF TGTGCCAGCAGCCCCTTGACAGGAGTGAACACTGAAGCTTTCTTT
TRBJ1-6 TRBD1 TRBV15 . CATSAGTGDRPLHF TGTGCCACCAGCGCAGGGACAGGGGATCGGCCCCTCCACTTT
TRBJ1-4 . TRBV30 . CAWSPAGAVNPNNEKLFF TGTGCCTGGAGCCCGGCGGGGGCCGTAAACCCAAATAATGAAAAACTGTTTTTT
TRBJ2-7 TRBD2 TRBV7-9 . CASSLGSGGSSYEQYF TGTGCCAGCAGCTTAGGCAGCGGGGGTAGCTCCTACGAGCAGTACTTC
TRBJ1-5 TRBD1 TRBV7-9 . CASSSRAITGGNQPQHF TGTGCCAGCAGCTCAAGAGCAATCACAGGGGGGAATCAGCCCCAGCATTTT
TRBJ2-1 . TRBV7-3 . CASSPPGMAGRLDEQFF TGTGCCAGCAGCCCCCCCGGGATGGCGGGACGTCTCGATGAGCAGTTCTTC
TRBJ2-2 TRBD2 TRBV7-8 once CASSLVGRTSGRAGELFF TGTGCCAGCAGCTTAGTCGGGCGGACTAGCGGTCGGGCCGGGGAGCTGTTTTTT
TRBJ2-7 TRBD1 TRBV6-6 . CASNLIGTGRYEQYF TGTGCCAGCAACTTAATTGGGACAGGGCGCTACGAGCAGTACTTC
TRBJ2-3 . TRBV5-1 . CASSLGWGQADTQYF TGCGCCAGCAGCTTGGGATGGGGGCAGGCAGATACGCAGTATTTT
TRBJ1-5 . TRBV6-1 . CASSEFLNQPQHF TGTGCCAGCAGTGAATTTCTCAATCAGCCCCAGCATTTT
TRBJ2-1 TRBD2 TRBV19 . CASSIEGGDEQFF TGTGCCAGTAGTATAGAGGGAGGGGATGAGCAGTTCTTC
TRBJ2-7 TRBD2 TRBV5-1 . CASSGGTTSGIHEQYF TGCGCCAGCAGCGGGGGGACCACTAGCGGGATCCACGAGCAGTACTTC
TRBJ1-1 . TRBV19 . CASKPGVKNTEAFF TGTGCCAGTAAACCGGGGGTCAAGAACACTGAAGCTTTCTTT
TRBJ2-7 TRBD1 TRBV5-1 once CASSLVGTASPPYEQYF TGCGCCAGCAGCTTGGTAGGGACAGCAAGCCCCCCCTACGAGCAGTACTTC
TRBJ2-7 . TRBV18 . CASSPTQGYEQYF TGTGCCAGCTCACCTACCCAGGGCTACGAGCAGTACTTC
TRBJ1-1 TRBD1 TRBV27 . CASRSGGASEAFF TGTGCCAGCAGGTCAGGGGGCGCTTCTGAAGCTTTCTTT
TRBJ1-1 TRBD1 TRBV19 . CASSRDGQGILGNTEAFF TGTGCCAGTAGTAGGGACGGACAGGGGATTTTGGGGAACACTGAAGCTTTCTTT
TRBJ2-3 TRBD2 TRBV9 . CASSTKLAGALDTQYF TGTGCCAGCAGCACCAAACTAGCGGGAGCTCTAGATACGCAGTATTTT
TRBJ2-7 TRBD1 TRBV7-9 . CASSSTGGRNEQYF TGTGCCAGCAGCTCGACAGGGGGAAGGAACGAGCAGTACTTC
TRBJ2-4 . TRBV20-1 . CSASTLGVTAKNIQYF TGCAGTGCTAGTACCTTAGGGGTCACAGCCAAAAACATTCAGTACTTC
TRBJ1-2 . TRBV18 . CASSPIIGREGYGYTF TGTGCCAGCTCACCAATCATAGGCAGGGAGGGCTATGGCTACACCTTC
TRBJ2-7 . TRBV25-1 . CASSGLYEQYF TGTGCCAGCAGTGGTCTATACGAGCAGTACTTC
TRBJ2-1 TRBD2 TRBV5-6 . CASSFPAGDRQFF TGTGCCAGCAGCTTTCCTGCGGGAGATCGGCAGTTCTTC
TRBJ2-5 . TRBV6-5 . CASSEGGPQETQYF TGTGCCAGCTCCGAGGGGGGGCCCCAAGAGACCCAGTACTTC
TRBJ1-1 TRBD1 TRBV29-1 . CSVPKTGTGALVAEAFF TGCAGCGTCCCTAAAACCGGGACAGGGGCTTTGGTTGCTGAAGCTTTCTTT